The clone carrying this T cell receptor (beta chain) was picked up many times. What it binds is not known. CDR3 length: 16 amino acids. Trimming took 3 bases from V and 7 from J; bases not matched to a gene: 10. CDR1 MNHNS and CDR2 SASEGT come from the germline V gene. The PCR had 60 Vbeta and 13 Jbeta primers. Clones were sequenced by immunoSEQ multiplex PCR, and TCRdb holds only the in-frame ones, with some missing. The sample comprises tens of thousands of clones, under 80% of which are singletons, and 10% rests with the top ten. These data belong to a study of cytomegalovirus exposure and HLA in healthy donors. General study points: Reportedly, HLA-A and HLA-B alleles of most subjects were accurately predicted from TCR beta. Among the most significant clusters, several appeared linked to common viral pathogens in a later analysis. Further analysis, carried out later, found HLA-associated TCR beta chains more clonally expanded than equally common other chains.

The genes are TRBV6-1 and TRBJ1-4; TRBD1 matches 8 bases. The sequence was collected from a man aged 25-40 years in good health and CMV-seropositive. Sample: PBMCs. CDR3 in DNA: TGTGCCAGCAGTGATTTGGTGGGGACAGGAGGTGAAAAACTGTTTTTT. This codes for CASSDLVGTGGEKLFF.